This paragraph reports one TCR beta chain. The antigen it binds to is not known. Base quality data are lacking; no much larger clone is found one base away. The collaborating institutions used their own protocols to collect whole blood in K2EDTA tubes. For TCRbeta analysis, collaborators shipped samples in one of three forms: frozen whole blood, isolated PBMCs, or DNA extracted from either of those sample types. This sample stems from a study of blood T cell repertoires in COVID-19 (TCRdb year 2020). The study in broad terms: Collaborator samples came from the United States, Italy and Spain and covered acute and convalescent phases of COVID-19. Sample metadata almost always included a de-identified subject ID, COVID-19 status, age in years and sex. Samples came from the ongoing ImmuneRACE study (first 160 participants) plus 1,254 subjects from 6 global collaborators. The repertoires were released in a freely available public database intended as a resource for research on the immune response to SARS-CoV-2. Subjects who had been exposed to COVID-19, were actively infected with it, or had recovered from it provided the deeply sampled blood TCRbeta repertoires that made up the dataset. The material from the prospective study consisted of cDNA or gDNA derived from T cells, B-cell-depleted T cells, or PBMCs. Where available, HLA class I and class II types were obtained from metadata supplied by the sample provider rather than from assay-based typing.

At the junction V is shortened by 2 bases and J by 4 bases, with 11 bases in between. Inclusive of the bounding cysteine and phenylalanine, the CDR3 is 14 residues long. CDR3 DNA is the only sequence kept; it has 42 bases, read in frame from the first base. Via the germline V gene, CDR1 is SGHTA and CDR2 FQGNSA. TCRbeta CDR3 regions were amplified from genomic DNA by means of the immunoSEQ Assay, a bias-controlled multiplex PCR. Per the authors' processing: The number of nucleated cells in each sample was estimated by amplification of reference gene primers within the assay. To quantify the absolute abundance of each unique TCRbeta CDR3 rearrangement, sequence reads were collapsed and filtered. For each sample, productive Simpson clonality was calculated by taking the square root of Simpson's diversity index across productive rearrangements. TCRdb limited this immuneACCESS table to in-frame rearrangements with V and J called. A share of clones is missing; checked studies link under half to unresolved V genes, and the rest is unexplained. V and J calls and clone size are as listed in that table; D and trimming were resolved from the DNA. For this sample the table gives about 100,000 clones, of which 80% were detected only once. The leading ten clones occupy 31% of the sample.

Results and caveats for the whole study, not just this receptor: How much clinical and demographic metadata was included differed by source and by participant, and the metadata was provided uncurated.

The V and J segments used are TRBV7-2 and TRBJ1-1; no confident D gene assignment can be made. Sequenced input: peripheral blood. This receptor was obtained from a man between 65 and 85 years old with active or convalescent COVID-19. The CDR3: CASSLRMEGTEAFF. At the DNA level, the sequence is TGTGCCAGCAGCTTAAGAATGGAGGGCACTGAAGCTTTCTTT.